The 29 T cell receptor beta chains presented below share a single source sample, sequenced in a study of human T cells and chemical hapten exposure. The time point is: patch test 1, 2 weeks after DPC sensitization. As to treatment: therapeutic diphenylcyclopropenone sensitization with weekly scalp DPC. One entry per CDR3 protein, called by TCRdb with MiXCR from the RACE reads. The data hold 380,000 or so distinct CDR3 sequences, with around 4.8% observed a single time. This sample comprised whole blood, obtained in connection with sensitization to the hapten diphenylcyclopropenone (DPC). These TCRs come from a woman aged 45-59 years with alopecia areata. Some clones in this sample may be carry-over from other donors' samples.

Only a few counts were recorded for this clonotype. The chain combines TRBV11-2 with TRBJ2-1, with D unresolved. Germline CDR1 SGHAT, CDR2 FQNNGV. The length of the CDR3 is 14 residues. V was trimmed by 1 base and J by 8 bases, leaving 12 bases between them. CDR3 nucleotide sequence: TGTGCCAGCAGCTTAGGTCGTGATCGGGATGAGCAGTTCTTC. As protein: CASSLGRDRDEQFF.

The chain couples TRBV27 to TRBJ2-2; possibly TRBD2 for D (7 bases). Germline assignment: CDR1 MNHEY and CDR2 SMNVEV (reference sequence). Trimming shortened V by 9 bases and J by 4 bases, and 24 bases separated the two germline ends. The CDR3 spans 17 residues. DNA of the CDR3: TGTGCCAGAATCATCCAAGGGGGGGCGCGTGGCACCGGGGAGCTGTTTTTT. Its protein product is CARIIQGGARGTGELFF.

This clonotype has at least ten counts. V and J are TRBV12-3 or TRBV12-4 and TRBJ1-2; possible D gene TRBD1, 6 bases. The CDR3 is 15 residues long. Trimming cost V 4 bases and J 4 bases, with 16 bases left between them. CDR3 sequence (DNA): TGTGCCAGCAGTTCCGTCAGGGGAGACAGCTATGGCTACACCTTC. Its translation: CASSSVRGDSYGYTF.

This clonotype was recorded many times. The V gene is TRBV5-1, the J gene TRBJ1-2; D is undetermined. The ends were cut back, 4 bases at V and 4 bases at J, with 14 bases in the middle. In germline, CDR1 is SGHRS, CDR2 YFSETQ. CDR3 length equals 14 residues. The CDR3 DNA follows: TGCGCCAGCAGCACTGGACCACCCCTCTATGGCTACACCTTC. Encoded protein: CASSTGPPLYGYTF. Complete variable domain (other parts from reference TRBV5-1 and TRBJ1-2): KAGVTQTPRYLIKTRGQQVTLSCSPISGHRSVSWYQQTPGQGLQFLFEYFSETQRNKGNFPGRFSGRQFSNSRSEMNVSTLELGDSALYLCASSTGPPLYGYTFGSGTRLTVV.

This clonotype was seen a handful of times. The CDR3 sequence is CASSPSTPGKTEAFF. The CDR3 DNA follows: TGCGCCAGCAGCCCCTCGACTCCGGGCAAGACTGAAGCTTTCTTT. This chain connects TRBV5-1 to TRBJ1-1; D gene uncertain. In germline, CDR1 is SGHRS, CDR2 YFSETQ. This CDR3 has 15 amino acids. Between the trimmed V and J ends, which lost 4 bases and 5 bases, there was a span of 18 bases.

Many counts were recorded for this clonotype. V and J are TRBV5-4 and TRBJ1-2, with D perhaps matching TRBD1 (6 bases). The CDR3 contains 14 residues. V was clipped by 4 bases and J by 6 bases, with 16 bases between them. In germline, CDR1 is SGHNT, CDR2 YYREEE (reference sequence). The CDR3 reads CASSIQGPLNGYTF. The CDR3 DNA follows: TGTGCCAGCAGCATACAGGGACCTCTTAATGGCTACACCTTC.

This clonotype has just a few counts. The chain carries TRBV6-6 and TRBJ1-1; 7 bases are a match to TRBD1. The CDR3 extends over 15 amino acids. CDR1 is MNHNY and CDR2 is SVGAGI in the germline V gene (reference sequence). Unmatched junction bases numbered 7, after V lost 6 bases and J lost 0 bases. The CDR3 spells CASSGTAIMNTEAFF. The CDR3 nucleotides read TGTGCCAGCAGCGGGACAGCGATTATGAACACTGAAGCTTTCTTT.

CDR3 DNA: TGCGCCAGCAGCCGGACAGGGTTGGATACGCAGTATTTT. As protein: CASSRTGLDTQYF. This chain connects TRBV4-1 to TRBJ2-3, with 8 positions matching TRBD1. In germline, CDR1 is MGHRA, CDR2 YSYEKL. The CDR3 spans 13 residues. Losses at the gene ends were 4 bases for V and 6 bases for J; bases not matched to a gene: 3.

V gene TRBV12-3 or TRBV12-4 combines with J gene TRBJ2-7; D gene ambiguous. CDR3 length: 12 amino acids. Trimming pared 3 bases from V and 3 bases from J, leaving 6 bases between. The CDR3 loop reads CASSFDLYEQYF. The CDR3 nucleotides read TGTGCCAGCAGTTTCGACCTCTACGAGCAGTACTTC.

This clonotype was picked up many times. J is TRBJ2-1 and V is TRBV29-1; D is unresolved. The CDR3 is 17 residues long. V shed 0 bases and J shed 0 bases, with 15 bases lying between them. The germline gives CDR1 SQVTM, CDR2 ANQGSEA. The CDR3 protein is CSVEDYGRPSSYNEQFF. CDR3 coding DNA: TGCAGCGTTGAAGATTATGGACGCCCGAGCTCCTACAATGAGCAGTTCTTC.

The rearrangement links TRBV15 to TRBJ2-7, with no clear D. The V end was cut by 1 base, the J end by 0 bases, with 10 bases between. Germline CDR1 reads LNHNV; CDR2 reads YYDKDF (reference sequence). The CDR3 covers 15 residues. CDR3 protein: CATSRVLDGSYEQYF. CDR3 nucleotide sequence: TGTGCCACCAGCAGAGTGCTAGACGGCTCCTACGAGCAGTACTTC.

This clonotype was observed at least ten times. CDR3 DNA sequence: TGTGCCTGGAGAACGGGATTCTACAATGAGCAGTTCTTC. Translated, it gives CAWRTGFYNEQFF. The V call is TRBV30, the J call TRBJ2-1; possibly TRBD2 for D (5 bases). CDR1 is GTSNPN, CDR2 SVGIG, per germline (reference sequence). The CDR3 contains 13 residues. V lost 3 bases, J lost 3 bases, and 9 bases lay in between.

The genes are TRBV6-5 and TRBJ2-5; D ambiguous. CDR1 MNHEY and CDR2 SVGAGI come from the germline V gene. The CDR3 contains 13 residues. V was cut by 2 bases and J by 4 bases, with 8 bases left in between. The CDR3 loop is CASSYIQRETQYF. Here the CDR3 DNA reads TGTGCCAGCAGTTACATACAGAGAGAGACCCAGTACTTC.

This clonotype was detected many times. The V call is TRBV5-1, the J call TRBJ1-1, with 8 bases fitting TRBD1. The CDR3 extends over 14 amino acids. Germline V gives CDR1 SGHRS, CDR2 YFSETQ. The junction had 6 bases not matched to a gene; V was cut back by 4 bases and J by 4 bases. For the CDR3, the DNA is TGCGCCAGCAGCCACGGACAGGGTATCACTGAAGCTTTCTTT. This gives the protein CASSHGQGITEAFF.

This clonotype showed up many times. This sequence joins TRBV7-2 and TRBJ2-3; D perhaps matches TRBD2 (5 bases). The germline CDR1 and CDR2 sequences are SGHTA and FQGNSA. V gave up 2 bases and J gave up 0 bases, with 18 bases separating them. The CDR3 loop spans 18 amino acids. The CDR3 loop is CASSLMLRAGASTDTQYF. CDR3 DNA sequence: TGTGCCAGCAGCTTAATGTTGAGGGCGGGCGCTAGCACAGATACGCAGTATTTT. The variable domain in full, completed from reference TRBV7-2 and TRBJ2-3, reads GAGVSQSPSNKVTEKGKDVELRCDPISGHTALYWYRQSLGQGLEFLIYFQGNSAPDKSGLPSDRFSAERTGGSVSTLTIQRTQQEDSAVYLCASSLMLRAGASTDTQYFGPGTRLTVL.

The sample holds a few counts of this clonotype. The chain has TRBV12-3 or TRBV12-4 and TRBJ1-3; D is unclear. This CDR3 spans 14 amino acids. V was trimmed by 3 bases and J by 0 bases, leaving 6 bases between them. The CDR3 DNA reads TGTGCCAGCAGTTTCCCGAGCTCTGGAAACACCATATATTTT. This codes for CASSFPSSGNTIYF.

There are many counts of this clonotype. V gene TRBV29-1 combines with J gene TRBJ1-2, with D unclear. V was cut by 6 bases and J by 3 bases, with 14 bases left in between. Germline assignment: CDR1 SQVTM and CDR2 ANQGSEA. The CDR3 spans 13 residues. CDR3 amino acids: CSVEFPEDYGYTF. CDR3 bases: TGCAGCGTAGAGTTCCCCGAGGACTATGGCTACACCTTC.

This clonotype has a count of ten or more. This chain links TRBV20-1 with TRBJ1-5; tentative D call: TRBD1 (6 bases). V was trimmed by 0 bases and J by 4 bases, leaving 10 bases between them. The germline CDR1 and CDR2 sequences are DFQATT and SNEGSKA (reference sequence). The CDR3 has 14 amino acids. CDR3 DNA: TGCAGTGCTAGAGATCCGGACAGTAATCAGCCCCAGCATTTT. Translated: CSARDPDSNQPQHF.

The gene calls are TRBV12-5 and TRBJ2-3; 8 bases are shared with TRBD1. The CDR3 consists of 15 residues. Germline-derived CDR1 and CDR2 are LGHNT and FRNRAP. V lost 6 bases to trimming and J lost 4 bases; unmatched junction nucleotides: 9. The CDR3 region is CASGSGQGSPDTQYF. The CDR3 region has the DNA TGTGCTAGTGGCTCTGGACAGGGATCACCAGATACGCAGTATTTT.

At least ten counts were recorded for this clonotype. This rearrangement joins TRBV4-2 to TRBJ2-1; D gene ambiguous. Germline CDR1 and CDR2: LGHNA and YNFKEQ. CDR3 length: 13 amino acids. The germline V and J ends were trimmed by 1 base and 5 bases, with 6 bases remaining between them. The CDR3 region has the DNA TGTGCCAGCAGCCAAGTACTTAACAATGAGCAGTTCTTC. Translated, it gives CASSQVLNNEQFF.

This clonotype showed up just a few times. The chain joins TRBV21-1 to TRBJ1-3. TRBV21-1 is tagged as a pseudogene. This CDR3 spans 17 amino acids. DNA of the CDR3: TGTGCCAGCAGCAAAGCTCCGTTCGGAGCTATGAGAAACACCATATATTTT. Translation gives CASSKAPFGAMRNTIYF.

This clonotype came up many times. The rearrangement links TRBV28 to TRBJ2-7; 8 bases fit TRBD2. V lost 6 bases and J lost 7; bases outside the gene matches: 14. The CDR3 is 15 residues long. CDR1 and CDR2 (germline): MDHEN, SYDVKM. The CDR3, as DNA: TGTGCCAGCAGGGCTCGGAGCGGGAGCGCACAAGAGCAGTACTTC. It codes for CASRARSGSAQEQYF.

This clonotype turned up a few times. CDR3 region: CSARKGGATGELFF. The CDR3 DNA reads as TGCAGTGCTAGGAAAGGGGGGGCCACCGGGGAGCTGTTTTTT. The chain combines TRBV20-1 with TRBJ2-2; possible D gene TRBD2, 7 bases. This CDR3 has 14 residues. V gave up 3 bases and J gave up 4 bases, with 12 bases separating them. Per germline, CDR1 DFQATT and CDR2 SNEGSKA (reference sequence).

The J gene is TRBJ2-1, the V gene TRBV11-3, with 11 bases lining up with TRBD2. The CDR3 length is 16 residues. With 6 bases clipped from V and 8 bases from J, the junction kept 12 bases outside the gene matches. Per the germline V gene, CDR1 is SGHNT and CDR2 is YENEEA. In DNA form, the CDR3 reads TGTGCCAGCAGACCAATACTAGCGGGAGCCCCCCATGAGCAGTTCTTC. Protein: CASRPILAGAPHEQFF.

The chain links TRBV12-3 or TRBV12-4 to TRBJ2-7; TRBD1 matches at 10 bases. After removal of 3 bases from V and 9 bases from J, the junction contained 8 bases not matched to a gene. CDR3 length: 14 amino acids. CDR3 in DNA: TGTGCCAGCAGTTTCCAACCGGGACAGGGGAGGCAGTACTTC. Translating it yields CASSFQPGQGRQYF.

This clonotype was found a few times. The gene calls are TRBV7-8 and TRBJ2-7, with a possible D match to TRBD2 (6 bases). The germline gives CDR1 SGHVS, CDR2 FQNEAQ. V dropped 4 bases and J dropped 2 bases, with 18 bases sitting between them. CDR3 length: 16 residues. CDR3 region: CASSSDSGLRPYEQYF. In nucleotides, the CDR3 is TGTGCCAGCAGCTCGGATAGCGGACTGAGACCCTACGAGCAGTACTTC.

In this sample, this clonotype turned up many times. The gene calls are TRBV29-1 and TRBJ2-3; 9 bases line up with TRBD2. Trimming took 5 bases from V and 6 from J; bases not matched to a gene: 3. Per germline, CDR1 SQVTM and CDR2 ANQGSEA. The CDR3 totals 12 residues. The CDR3, as DNA: TGCAGCGTTCTGAGCGGGAGGGATACGCAGTATTTT. Translating it yields CSVLSGRDTQYF.

V usage is TRBV28 and J usage is TRBJ1-2, with D perhaps matching TRBD1 (6 bases). The germline gives CDR1 MDHEN, CDR2 SYDVKM. There are 13 residues in the CDR3. V was shortened by 6 bases and J by 4 bases, with 12 bases between the two germline ends. DNA for the CDR3: TGTGCCAGCAGCCCGCGACAGGTCTATGGCTACACCTTC. Amino acid sequence: CASSPRQVYGYTF.

This clonotype has at least ten counts. The genes are TRBV19 and TRBJ2-7; tentative D call: TRBD2 (5 bases). CDR1 is LNHDA and CDR2 is SQIVND in the germline V gene (reference sequence). The CDR3 spans 15 residues. V dropped 3 bases and J dropped 2 bases, with 14 bases sitting between them. DNA for the CDR3: TGTGCCAGTAGTATGTCGGCGGGCGGAACCTACGAGCAGTACTTC. Encoded protein: CASSMSAGGTYEQYF.